Listed here are 22 T cell receptor beta chains from one sample, sequenced in a study of blood T cell repertoires in COVID-19 (dated by TCRdb to 2019 to 2021). Library method: the immunoSEQ multiplex PCR assay. TCRdb retrieved this table from immuneACCESS and kept in-frame rearrangements only. Not all clones are present; in checked studies, unresolved V genes account for under half, and no reason is known for the remainder. Counted in this sample were 250,000 or so clones; 70% to 90% of them appeared once. In total, the top ten clones hold roughly 6% of the sample. The sequencing sample was made of peripheral blood. These receptors originate from a woman in her 30s with COVID-19, enrolled during active disease.

This clone was counted once. The CDR3: CASSYGERSEKLFF. The CDR3 DNA reads TGTGCCAGCAGTTATGGAGAGCGGAGTGAAAAACTGTTTTTT. The chain uses TRBV6-2 or TRBV6-3 and TRBJ1-4; no firm D call. The germline V gene has CDR1 MNHEY and CDR2 SVGEGT. The CDR3 is made up of 14 amino acids. The ends were cut back, 3 bases at V and 7 bases at J, with 12 bases in the middle.

The chain links TRBV2 to TRBJ1-4; D not resolved. The CDR3 runs 14 residues. Germline lookup yields CDR1 SNHLY and CDR2 FYNNEI. Trimming pared 3 bases from V and 3 bases from J, leaving 8 bases between. The CDR3 loop is CASSDGWPNEKLFF. The CDR3 region has the DNA TGTGCCAGCAGTGATGGTTGGCCTAATGAAAAACTGTTTTTT.

The chain employs TRBV5-6 and TRBJ2-2; 10 bases match TRBD1. The CDR3 extends over 14 amino acids. CDR1 and CDR2 (germline): SGHDT, YYEEEE. Trimming took 2 bases from V and 8 from J; bases not matched to a gene: 3. CDR3 sequence: CASSFGTGVGELFF. For the CDR3, the DNA is TGTGCCAGCAGCTTCGGGACAGGGGTAGGGGAGCTGTTTTTT.

The chain joins TRBV3-1 (or the pseudogene TRBV3-2) to TRBJ1-5; D unclear. In germline, CDR1 is LGHDT, CDR2 YNNKEL (reference sequence). The CDR3 totals 15 residues. V was pared by 1 base and J by 3 bases, with 10 bases between. CDR3 amino acids: CASSQVPGNNQPQHF. CDR3 DNA sequence: TGTGCCAGCAGCCAAGTGCCAGGTAACAATCAGCCCCAGCATTTT.

This chain uses TRBV29-1 with TRBJ1-1, with D possibly TRBD1 on 5 matching bases. Germline V CDR1 and CDR2: SQVTM, ANQGSEA. This CDR3 comprises 14 residues. Trimming stripped 4 bases from V and 1 base from J, with 13 bases between. The CDR3 DNA is TGCAGCGTTGCAGGGCGACTGAGGAACACTGAAGCTTTCTTT. This codes for CSVAGRLRNTEAFF.

J is TRBJ2-1 and V is TRBV12-3 or TRBV12-4, with 7 positions matching TRBD1. CDR3 length: 13 residues. Unmatched junction bases numbered 5, after V lost 5 bases and J lost 7 bases. The CDR3 DNA reads TGTGCCAGCAGTATAAACAGGGGAAATGAGCAGTTCTTC. Amino acid sequence: CASSINRGNEQFF.

This clone was picked up a small number of times. The chain carries TRBV2 and TRBJ2-1; 8 bases are a match to TRBD1. Losses at the gene ends were 4 bases for V and 7 bases for J; bases not matched to a gene: 9. This CDR3 is 15 amino acids long. Germline V CDR1 and CDR2: SNHLY, FYNNEI. CDR3 region: CASSVQQGVTNEQFF. The DNA of the CDR3 is TGTGCCAGCAGTGTTCAACAGGGGGTGACGAATGAGCAGTTCTTC.

V is TRBV19 and J is TRBJ2-6; weak D call: TRBD1 (5 bases). Germline CDR1 LNHDA, CDR2 SQIVND (reference sequence). The V gene lost 3 bases and the J gene lost 0 bases, with 12 bases spanning the gap. CDR3 length: 17 amino acids. This chain's CDR3 is CASSIMTAHSGANVLTF. In nucleotides, the CDR3 is TGTGCCAGTAGTATTATGACAGCCCACTCTGGGGCCAACGTCCTGACTTTC.

This clone was counted once. The chain couples TRBV11-3 to TRBJ1-2; possible D gene TRBD1, 5 bases. Germline V gives CDR1 SGHNT, CDR2 YENEEA. The CDR3 extends over 15 amino acids. Trimming took 5 bases from V and 5 from J, leaving 18 bases between them. CDR3 coding DNA: TGTGCCAGCAGCCAGTCCGGGGGAACGAGGTATGGCTACACCTTC. Protein product: CASSQSGGTRYGYTF.

This chain connects TRBV10-1 to TRBJ2-7; TRBD1 matches 8 bases. With 4 bases clipped from V and 3 bases from J, the junction kept 11 bases outside the gene matches. CDR3 length: 16 amino acids. Germline CDR1 reads WNHNN; CDR2 reads SYGVQD (reference sequence). The CDR3 protein is CASSGRETGELYEQYV. In DNA, the CDR3 is TGCGCCAGCAGTGGTCGTGAGACAGGGGAACTCTACGAGCAGTACGTC.

J is TRBJ1-5 and V is TRBV3-1 (or the pseudogene TRBV3-2); D is unclear. The CDR3 spans 12 residues. Germline-derived CDR1 and CDR2 are LGHDT and YNNKEL (reference sequence). Trimming took 2 bases from V and 6 from J, leaving 5 bases between them. The CDR3, as DNA: TGTGCCAGCAGCCAATCTACTCAGCCCCAGCATTTT. It specifies CASSQSTQPQHF.

The chain uses TRBV24-1 and TRBJ1-1; D remains ambiguous. V was clipped by 3 bases and J by 1 base, with 5 bases between them. Germline lookup yields CDR1 KGHDR and CDR2 SFDVKD. CDR3 length: 13 residues. The CDR3 reads CATSDTGNTEAFF. CDR3 sequence (DNA): TGTGCCACCAGTGATACGGGGAACACTGAAGCTTTCTTT.

The chain joins TRBV25-1 to TRBJ2-1, with 10 bases that match TRBD1. The CDR3 sequence is 16 residues long. Germline-derived CDR1 and CDR2 are MGHDK and SYGVNS. J gave up 5 bases and V 6 bases, and 10 bases lay outside the gene matches. The chain's CDR3 is CASRPFEGTGDNEQFF. CDR3 nucleotides: TGTGCCAGCAGGCCCTTCGAGGGGACAGGGGACAATGAGCAGTTCTTC.

The chain couples TRBV11-2 to TRBJ2-1; TRBD2 might be the D (6 bases). This CDR3 has 14 residues. V shed 8 bases and J shed 3 bases, with 14 bases lying between them. Germline V gene lookup returns CDR1 SGHAT and CDR2 FQNNGV. The CDR3 coding sequence is TGTGCCAGCGGCATGGCGGGGTACTACAATGAGCAGTTCTTC. Protein: CASGMAGYYNEQFF.

This rearrangement joins TRBV24-1 to TRBJ1-2; D ambiguous. The CDR3 runs 13 residues. The V end lost 4 bases, the J end lost 7 bases, and 12 bases lay between the germline ends. The germline gives CDR1 KGHDR, CDR2 SFDVKD. CDR3 sequence reads: CATSDQPNGGYTF. CDR3 DNA sequence: TGTGCCACCAGTGACCAACCCAACGGTGGCTACACCTTC.

The CDR3 here is CASSPRTGLGDYEQYF. CDR3 in DNA: TGTGCCAGCAGTCCGAGGACAGGCCTCGGAGACTACGAGCAGTACTTC. This sequence joins TRBV28 and TRBJ2-7, with TRBD1 matching 7 bases. Germline assignment: CDR1 MDHEN and CDR2 SYDVKM. With V trimmed by 5 bases and J by 3 bases, 13 bases remained unmatched. The CDR3 loop spans 16 amino acids.

This clone was observed at least ten times. The chain is built from TRBV11-2 and TRBJ1-3; 7 bases are shared with TRBD1. The CDR3 consists of 19 residues. V dropped 1 base and J dropped 2; count of bases not matched to a gene: 14. The germline V gene encodes CDR1 SGHAT and CDR2 FQNNGV. CDR3 protein: CASSLVETGILQTGNTIYF. As DNA, the CDR3 is TGTGCCAGCAGCTTAGTCGAGACAGGGATTCTACAAACTGGAAACACCATATATTTT.

This chain uses TRBV6-5 with TRBJ2-7; D might be TRBD1 (5 bases). This CDR3 is built from 12 residues. Trimming shortened V by 6 bases and J by 5 bases, and 11 bases separated the two germline ends. Germline V CDR1 and CDR2: MNHEY, SVGAGI. Written as DNA, the CDR3 is TGTGCCAGCAGCGGTAAGGGGCACGAGCAGTACGTC. Amino acids: CASSGKGHEQYV.

The chain is built from TRBV27 and TRBJ2-7, with 7 bases fitting TRBD1. The CDR3 totals 15 residues. Germline CDR1 reads MNHEY; CDR2 reads SMNVEV (reference sequence). The ends lost 5 bases at V and 3 bases at J; junction bases unmatched: 10. CDR3 sequence: CASSLLDRASYEQYF. The CDR3 DNA is TGTGCCAGCAGTCTCCTCGACAGGGCCAGCTACGAGCAGTACTTC.

CDR3 in amino acids: CASSALANEQFF. CDR3 DNA sequence: TGTGCCAGCAGCGCGCTAGCCAATGAGCAGTTCTTC. J is TRBJ2-1 and V is TRBV7-6, with D perhaps matching TRBD2 (5 bases). CDR3 length: 12 amino acids. Between the trimmed V and J ends, which lost 5 bases and 6 bases, there was a span of 8 bases. The germline V gene has CDR1 SGHVS and CDR2 FNYEAQ.

The rearrangement uses TRBV2 and TRBJ2-7; no clear D gene. The CDR3 loop spans 15 amino acids. Germline V gene data show CDR1 as SNHLY and CDR2 as FYNNEI. Trimming cost V 0 bases and J 0 bases, with 9 bases left between them. The DNA of the CDR3 is TGTGCCAGCAGTGAAGCCCATTCGAGCTCCTACGAGCAGTACTTC. Translating it yields CASSEAHSSSYEQYF. Supplemented by reference TRBV2 and TRBJ2-7, the full variable domain reads EPEVTQTPSHQVTQMGQEVILRCVPISNHLYFYWYRQILGQKVEFLVSFYNNEISEKSEIFDDQFSVERPDGSNFTLKIRSTKLEDSAMYFCASSEAHSSSYEQYFGPGTRLTVT.

V usage is TRBV24-1 and J usage is TRBJ2-3, with a possible D match to TRBD1 (6 bases). Germline-derived CDR1 and CDR2 are KGHDR and SFDVKD. This CDR3 region has 18 residues. V was shortened by 3 bases and J by 2 bases, with 20 bases between the two germline ends. The CDR3, as DNA: TGTGCCACCAGTGATCTCGGACAGAACTTCCTATCCACAGATACGCAGTATTTT. Its protein is CATSDLGQNFLSTDTQYF.